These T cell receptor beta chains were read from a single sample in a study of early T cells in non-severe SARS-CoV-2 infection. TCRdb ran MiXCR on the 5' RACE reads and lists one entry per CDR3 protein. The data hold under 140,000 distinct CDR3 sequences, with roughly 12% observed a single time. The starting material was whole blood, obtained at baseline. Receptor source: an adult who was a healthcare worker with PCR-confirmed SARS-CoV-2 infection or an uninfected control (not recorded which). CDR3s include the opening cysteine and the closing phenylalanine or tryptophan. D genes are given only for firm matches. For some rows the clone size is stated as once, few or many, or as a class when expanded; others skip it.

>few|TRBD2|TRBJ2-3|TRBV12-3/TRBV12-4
CASGTLLAPTATDTQYF
TGTGCCAGCGGGACTCTACTAGCGCCTACGGCAACAGATACGCAGTATTTT
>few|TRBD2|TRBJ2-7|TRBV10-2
CASSGASGRDEQYF
TGCGCCAGCAGTGGAGCTAGCGGGAGGGACGAGCAGTACTTC
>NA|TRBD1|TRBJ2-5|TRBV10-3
CAIAGTEETQYF
TGTGCCATTGCCGGGACAGAAGAGACCCAGTACTTC
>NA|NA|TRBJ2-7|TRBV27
CASSFGRATYEQYF
TGTGCCAGCAGTTTTGGTAGGGCCACCTACGAGCAGTACTTC
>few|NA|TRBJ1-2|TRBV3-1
CASSQEPDYGYTF
TGTGCCAGCAGCCAAGAGCCTGACTATGGCTACACCTTC
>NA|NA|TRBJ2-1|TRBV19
CASSVGTVYNEQFF
TGTGCCAGTAGTGTTGGGACGGTATACAATGAGCAGTTCTTC
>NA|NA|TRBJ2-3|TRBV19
CASMWRHSDYTDTQYF
TGTGCCAGTATGTGGAGGCACTCAGATTACACAGATACGCAGTATTTT
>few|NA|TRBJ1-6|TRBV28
CAITGSGSPLHF
TGTGCCATTACAGGGAGCGGTTCACCCCTCCACTTT
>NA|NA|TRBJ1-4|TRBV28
CASSFGAGYKYEKLFF
TGTGCCAGCAGTTTCGGGGCAGGGTACAAATATGAAAAACTGTTTTTT
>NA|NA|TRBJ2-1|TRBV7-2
CASSPVAFYNEQFF
TGTGCCAGCAGCCCGGTCGCGTTTTACAATGAGCAGTTCTTC
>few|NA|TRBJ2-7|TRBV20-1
CSARSRQEAYEQYF
TGCAGTGCTAGATCCCGACAGGAGGCCTACGAGCAGTACTTC
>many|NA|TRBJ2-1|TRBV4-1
CASSQQAGPPYNEQFF
TGCGCCAGCAGCCAACAAGCGGGTCCACCCTACAATGAGCAGTTCTTC
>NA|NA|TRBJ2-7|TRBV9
CASSALGVAYEQYF
TGTGCCAGCAGCGCCCTAGGAGTAGCCTACGAGCAGTACTTC
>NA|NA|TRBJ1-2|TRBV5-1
CASSLDYSRGGYTF
TGCGCCAGCAGCTTGGACTACTCAAGAGGTGGCTACACCTTC
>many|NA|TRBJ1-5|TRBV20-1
CSAEKGPFGNQPQHF
TGCAGTGCCGAGAAGGGACCATTTGGAAATCAGCCCCAGCATTTT
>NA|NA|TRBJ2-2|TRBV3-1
CASSQVGSGELFF
TGTGCCAGCAGCCAAGTAGGGTCCGGGGAGCTGTTTTTT
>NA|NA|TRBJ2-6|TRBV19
CASSTLDTSGANVLTF
TGTGCCAGTAGTACCCTTGACACTTCTGGGGCCAACGTCCTGACTTTC
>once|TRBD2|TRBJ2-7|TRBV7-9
CASSLIALAGGPNSYEQYF
TGTGCCAGCAGCTTAATCGCACTAGCGGGAGGGCCAAACTCCTACGAGCAGTACTTC
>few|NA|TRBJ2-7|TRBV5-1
CASSSGTLGEQYF
TGCGCCAGCAGCTCAGGGACCCTCGGCGAGCAGTACTTC
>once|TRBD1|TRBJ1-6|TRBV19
CASSTGQGYSPLHF
TGTGCCAGTAGCACGGGACAGGGATATTCACCCCTCCACTTT
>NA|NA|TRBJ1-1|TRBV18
CASSPLLLAEFNTEAFF
TGTGCCAGCTCACCCCTACTTTTGGCAGAGTTTAACACTGAAGCTTTCTTT
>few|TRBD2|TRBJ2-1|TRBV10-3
CAISELAGGLGEQFF
TGTGCCATCAGTGAACTAGCGGGGGGGCTAGGTGAGCAGTTCTTC
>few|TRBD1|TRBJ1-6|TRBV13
CASSWGQGPYNSPLHF
TGTGCCAGCAGCTGGGGACAGGGTCCCTATAATTCACCCCTCCACTTT
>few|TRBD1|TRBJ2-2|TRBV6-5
CASSSKWGQGRYRELFF
TGTGCCAGCAGTTCGAAATGGGGACAGGGCCGCTACCGGGAGCTGTTTTTT
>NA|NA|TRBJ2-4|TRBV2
CASSEQHLAKNIQYF
TGTGCCAGCAGTGAACAACACTTAGCCAAAAACATTCAGTACTTC
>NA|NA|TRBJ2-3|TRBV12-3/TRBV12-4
CASSFAGITDTQYF
TGTGCCAGCAGTTTCGCGGGGATCACAGATACGCAGTATTTT
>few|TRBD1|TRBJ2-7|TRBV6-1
CASSESPGTGKYEQYF
TGTGCCAGCAGTGAATCCCCCGGGACAGGGAAGTACGAGCAGTACTTC
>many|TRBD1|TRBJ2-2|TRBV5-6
CASSADRVRVNTGELFF
TGTGCCAGCAGCGCGGACAGGGTTAGGGTGAACACCGGGGAGCTGTTTTTT
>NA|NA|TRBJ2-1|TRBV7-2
CASSLAGPPPNEQFF
TGTGCCAGCAGCTTAGCGGGTCCGCCCCCAAATGAGCAGTTCTTC
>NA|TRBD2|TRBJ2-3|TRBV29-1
CSVAGGGALADTQYF
TGCAGCGTTGCCGGCGGGGGGGCCTTGGCAGATACGCAGTATTTT
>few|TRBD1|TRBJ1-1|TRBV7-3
CASSPGGGEAFF
TGTGCCAGCAGCCCGGGAGGGGGCGAAGCTTTCTTT
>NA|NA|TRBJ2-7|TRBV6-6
CASYYPSQGQYF
TGTGCCAGCTACTACCCCTCCCAGGGGCAGTACTTC
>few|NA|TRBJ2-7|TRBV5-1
CASSLSSPSGDEQYF
TGCGCCAGCAGCTTGTCTAGCCCCTCCGGGGACGAGCAGTACTTC
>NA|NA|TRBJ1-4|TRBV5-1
CASSSDSGNEKLFF
TGCGCCAGCAGCTCTGACTCGGGCAATGAAAAACTGTTTTTT
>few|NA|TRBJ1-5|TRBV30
CAWSAQGNQPQHF
TGTGCCTGGAGTGCACAGGGCAATCAGCCCCAGCATTTT
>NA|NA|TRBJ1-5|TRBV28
CASSFGINQPQHF
TGTGCCAGCAGTTTTGGGATCAATCAGCCCCAGCATTTT
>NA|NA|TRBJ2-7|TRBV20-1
CSARAYEQYF
TGCAGTGCCCGAGCGTACGAGCAGTACTTC